These 18 T cell receptor beta chains originate from one sample sequenced in a study of T cells in narcolepsy. Method: immunoSEQ multiplex PCR; TCRdb's copy keeps in-frame clones and lacks some. Of 25,000 to 35,000 clones listed, 75% to 85% were seen once; the top ten hold roughly 7%. The source material was memory (CD45RA-) CD4+ T cells from blood. Receptors originate from a human donor in good health.

This clone was picked up one time. The J gene is TRBJ2-5, the V gene TRBV27; 8 positions agree with TRBD1. The CDR3 is made up of 14 amino acids. Looked up from germline, CDR1 is MNHEY and CDR2 is SMNVEV (reference sequence). V trimming: 3 bases; J trimming: 3 bases; junction bases outside the gene matches: 3. CDR3: CASSFWDRKETQYF. The CDR3 nucleotides are TGTGCCAGCAGTTTTTGGGACAGGAAAGAGACCCAGTACTTC.

This clone was recorded only once. The chain carries TRBV11-3 and TRBJ2-1, with 10 bases that match TRBD1. Germline trimming cut 5 bases from V and 6 bases from J; bases unmatched to any gene: 10. The CDR3 covers 16 residues. Germline V gene data show CDR1 as SGHNT and CDR2 as YENEEA. The CDR3 loop reads CASSTGQGGMGNEQFF. CDR3 coding DNA: TGTGCCAGCAGCACCGGACAGGGGGGAATGGGCAATGAGCAGTTCTTC.

This sequence joins TRBV18 and TRBJ1-4, with TRBD1 as a possible D gene (5 bases). The CDR3 sequence is 17 residues long. Germline loops: CDR1 KGHSH, CDR2 LQKENI. V lost 2 bases, J lost 0 bases, and 13 bases lay in between. CDR3 amino acids: CASSPTLTASTNEKLFF. Here the CDR3 DNA reads TGTGCCAGCTCACCAACCTTGACAGCCTCAACTAATGAAAAACTGTTTTTT.

CDR3 sequence: CASSPRPGQGIQETQYF. CDR3 coding DNA: TGTGCCAGCAGTCCTCGACCGGGACAGGGCATACAAGAGACCCAGTACTTC. The chain uses TRBV28 and TRBJ2-5, with 9 bases lining up with TRBD1. V shed 5 bases and J 2 bases; nucleotides not matched to a gene: 12. This CDR3 is built from 17 residues. Germline values: CDR1 MDHEN, CDR2 SYDVKM.

The chain is built from TRBV6-6 and TRBJ2-5; D unclear. The CDR3 length is 15 residues. The V and J ends lost 0 bases and 3 bases respectively, with 11 bases between them. Germline CDR1 reads MNHNY; CDR2 reads SVGAGI (reference sequence). Here the CDR3 reads CASSYSMVQKETQYF. The CDR3 region has the DNA TGTGCCAGCAGTTACTCGATGGTACAGAAAGAGACCCAGTACTTC.

A single count supports this clone. The rearrangement links TRBV4-1 to TRBJ2-7; 8 bases map to TRBD1. The CDR3 sequence is 15 residues long. Germline V CDR1 and CDR2: MGHRA, YSYEKL. V was clipped by 4 bases and J by 3 bases; unmatched bases: 8. CDR3 sequence (DNA): TGCGCCAGCAGCCGCACGACAGGGGAACGCTACGAGCAGTACTTC. Its translation is CASSRTTGERYEQYF.

This clone rates as medium-sized. V usage is TRBV6-6 and J usage is TRBJ2-3; 8 bases are shared with TRBD1. The CDR3 sequence is 14 residues long. Germline V gene lookup returns CDR1 MNHNY and CDR2 SVGAGI (reference sequence). Losses at the gene ends were 5 bases for V and 5 bases for J; bases not matched to a gene: 6. The CDR3 loop reads CASSPGGALDTQYF. For the CDR3, the DNA is TGTGCCAGCAGTCCAGGGGGCGCGTTAGATACGCAGTATTTT.

This chain links TRBV28 with TRBJ1-2; D gene unclear. Trimming pared 4 bases from V and 4 bases from J, leaving 10 bases between. Germline loops: CDR1 MDHEN, CDR2 SYDVKM. The CDR3 totals 13 residues. CDR3: CASSSDGAYGYTF. CDR3 in DNA: TGTGCCAGCAGTTCGGACGGAGCCTATGGCTACACCTTC.

The rearrangement joins TRBV9 to TRBJ1-5, with TRBD1 identical over 7 bases. CDR3 length: 16 amino acids. Germline lookup yields CDR1 SGDLS and CDR2 YYNGEE. The V segment lost 0 bases and the J segment 3 bases; nucleotides outside the gene matches: 6. CDR3: CASSVGPGQYNQPQHF. The CDR3 nucleotides are TGTGCCAGCAGCGTAGGTCCGGGACAGTACAATCAGCCCCAGCATTTT. Together with reference TRBV9 and TRBJ1-5, the CDR3 gives the full variable domain: DSGVTQTPKHLITATGQRVTLRCSPRSGDLSVYWYQQSLDQGLQFLIQYYNGEERAKGNILERFSAQQFPDLHSELNLSSLELGDSALYFCASSVGPGQYNQPQHFGDGTRLSIL.

This clone was found a few times. V usage is TRBV5-4 and J usage is TRBJ2-2, with D possibly being TRBD1 or TRBD2 (5 bases each). The germline V gene has CDR1 SGHNT and CDR2 YYREEE (reference sequence). V gave up 4 bases and J gave up 3 bases, with 13 bases separating them. This CDR3 is 15 amino acids long. Here the CDR3 reads CASSPRVGDTGELFF. CDR3 in DNA: TGTGCCAGCAGCCCGCGGGTGGGGGACACCGGGGAGCTGTTTTTT.

The chain carries TRBV28 and TRBJ2-7, with 7 bases identical to TRBD2. The CDR3 consists of 14 residues. The ends lost 4 bases at V and 0 bases at J; junction bases unmatched: 3. The V gene's germline CDR1 is MDHEN and CDR2 SYDVKM. The CDR3 nucleotides read TGTGCCAGCAGTTCTGCGGGAGACTCCTACGAGCAGTACTTC. Protein sequence: CASSSAGDSYEQYF.

The table lists this clone with a few counts. The chain has TRBV28 and TRBJ1-2, with D possibly being TRBD1 (5 bases). Trimming shortened V by 4 bases and J by 8 bases, and 11 bases separated the two germline ends. The germline gives CDR1 MDHEN, CDR2 SYDVKM. The CDR3 runs 12 residues. As DNA, the CDR3 is TGTGCCAGCAGTTCGCCAGGGCTCGGCTACACCTTC. Translating it yields CASSSPGLGYTF.

The genes are TRBV7-2 and TRBJ1-2; a weak D match, TRBD1 (5 bases). Trimming removed 3 bases from V and 7 bases from J, with 6 bases in between. The CDR3 runs to 11 residues. In germline, CDR1 is SGHTA, CDR2 FQGNSA. The CDR3 DNA reads TGTGCCAGCAGCTTTAGGGGTGGCTACACCTTC. Translating it yields CASSFRGGYTF.

The chain has TRBV28 and TRBJ2-1, with unresolved D. Germline CDR1 reads MDHEN; CDR2 reads SYDVKM. V lost 6 bases and J lost 4, with 22 bases in between. The CDR3 totals 17 residues. The chain's CDR3 is CASRSHAVASRYNEQFF. CDR3 nucleotide sequence: TGTGCCAGCAGATCTCACGCCGTCGCGAGTAGGTACAATGAGCAGTTCTTC. Using reference TRBV28 and TRBJ2-1 for the parts outside the CDR3, the full variable domain is DVKVTQSSRYLVKRTGEKVFLECVQDMDHENMFWYRQDPGLGLRLIYFSYDVKMKEKGDIPEGYSVSREKKERFSLILESASTNQTSMYLCASRSHAVASRYNEQFFGPGTRLTVL.

The table lists this clone with a few counts. The V gene is TRBV6-6, the J gene TRBJ2-1; D may be TRBD1 (6 bases). V was cut by 10 bases and J by 1 base, with 14 bases left in between. Germline lookup yields CDR1 MNHNY and CDR2 SVGAGI (reference sequence). This CDR3 has 14 amino acids. Here the CDR3 reads CATRTGWSYNEQFF. Here the CDR3 DNA reads TGTGCCACCCGAACAGGGTGGTCCTACAATGAGCAGTTCTTC.

The chain links TRBV7-2 to TRBJ1-1; D may be TRBD1 (6 bases). Germline assignment: CDR1 SGHTA and CDR2 FQGNSA. The length of the CDR3 is 14 residues. V lost 2 bases and J lost 5, with 12 bases in between. In DNA, the CDR3 is TGTGCCAGCAGCTTATTTGGCAGGGGAACTGAAGCTTTCTTT. Its protein is CASSLFGRGTEAFF.

This clone was seen more than once but under ten times. The chain carries TRBV28 and TRBJ1-4; D gene uncertain. With 5 bases removed from V and 7 bases from J, the gap between germline ends came to 14 bases. Germline values: CDR1 MDHEN, CDR2 SYDVKM. The CDR3 loop spans 14 amino acids. CDR3 protein: CASSPPGSGEKLFF. The CDR3 nucleotides are TGTGCCAGCAGTCCACCCGGGTCTGGTGAAAAACTGTTTTTT. Full variable domain (remainder filled in from reference TRBV28 and TRBJ1-4): DVKVTQSSRYLVKRTGEKVFLECVQDMDHENMFWYRQDPGLGLRLIYFSYDVKMKEKGDIPEGYSVSREKKERFSLILESASTNQTSMYLCASSPPGSGEKLFFGSGTQLSVL.

This chain links TRBV5-1 with TRBJ1-2; D unresolved. The CDR3 is made up of 14 amino acids. The V end lost 1 base, the J end lost 6 bases, and 13 bases lay between the germline ends. Germline CDR1 and CDR2: SGHRS and YFSETQ. The CDR3: CASSLSDTTNGYTF. The CDR3 DNA reads TGCGCCAGCAGCTTGTCTGACACAACAAATGGCTACACCTTC.